These 13 T cell receptor beta chains originate from one sample sequenced in a study of cytomegalovirus exposure and HLA in healthy donors. The PCR made use of 60 Vbeta and 13 Jbeta primers. Measured with immunoSEQ multiplex PCR; TCRdb has only the in-frame clones, and not every one. In the table there are about 160,000 clones, 77% of which are singletons. Material for sequencing was PBMCs. These receptor sequences come from a man between 25 and 39 years old in good health and CMV-seropositive.

The genes are TRBV7-2 and TRBJ2-2, with 8 bases lining up with TRBD1. Germline-derived CDR1 and CDR2 are SGHTA and FQGNSA. The CDR3 extends over 14 amino acids. V was clipped by 4 bases and J by 6 bases; unmatched bases: 4. The CDR3 region is CASSSDRVSGELFF. In DNA, the CDR3 is TGTGCCAGCAGCTCGGACAGGGTATCCGGGGAGCTGTTTTTT.

The V call is TRBV5-4, the J call TRBJ2-3; 10 nucleotides agree with TRBD2. There are 16 residues in the CDR3. The V gene end was trimmed by 0 bases and the J gene end by 5 bases; junction bases not matched to a gene: 6. From germline, CDR1 is SGHNT and CDR2 YYREEE (reference sequence). This chain's CDR3 is CASSLGLAGARDTQYF. For the CDR3, the DNA is TGTGCCAGCAGCTTGGGGCTAGCGGGGGCCAGAGATACGCAGTATTTT.

The chain combines TRBV28 with TRBJ2-7; tentatively, D is TRBD2 (5 bases). Germline V gene lookup returns CDR1 MDHEN and CDR2 SYDVKM. V lost 2 bases, J lost 4 bases, and 15 bases lay in between. The length of the CDR3 is 15 residues. The CDR3 sequence is CASSLGGLKGYEQYF. The CDR3 coding sequence is TGTGCCAGCAGTTTAGGCGGGTTAAAGGGATACGAGCAGTACTTC.

The V call is TRBV7-3, the J call TRBJ2-1; TRBD1 matches 8 bases. CDR3 length: 14 amino acids. Germline V gene data show CDR1 as SGHTA and CDR2 as FQGTGA. The V and J ends lost 6 bases and 4 bases, in that order; junction bases with no gene match: 5. Here the CDR3 reads CASSPGQEYNEQFF. The CDR3 bases are TGTGCCAGCAGTCCGGGACAGGAGTACAATGAGCAGTTCTTC.

The V gene is TRBV9, the J gene TRBJ2-7; no clear D gene. Per the germline V gene, CDR1 is SGDLS and CDR2 is YYNGEE. CDR3 length: 14 residues. The V end lost 1 base, the J end lost 0 bases, and 8 bases lay between the germline ends. As DNA, the CDR3 is TGTGCCAGCAGCGTAAAGTACAGCTCCTACGAGCAGTACTTC. This translates into CASSVKYSSYEQYF.

The chain links TRBV9 to TRBJ2-5; 8 nucleotides align to TRBD1. Losses at the gene ends were 0 bases for V and 4 bases for J; bases not matched to a gene: 2. The CDR3 sequence is 14 residues long. Germline values: CDR1 SGDLS, CDR2 YYNGEE. The CDR3 DNA reads as TGTGCCAGCAGCGTAGCACAGGGGGGAGAGACCCAGTACTTC. This encodes CASSVAQGGETQYF.

This sequence joins TRBV5-1 and TRBJ2-3; no definite D call. The CDR3 contains 15 residues. Between the trimmed V and J ends, which lost 4 bases and 0 bases, there was a span of 12 bases. Germline V gives CDR1 SGHRS, CDR2 YFSETQ. The CDR3 DNA reads TGCGCCAGCAGCGCCAGACTGCCTAGCACAGATACGCAGTATTTT. Residues: CASSARLPSTDTQYF.

The rearrangement uses TRBV28 and TRBJ1-2; 8 nucleotides agree with TRBD1. Germline values: CDR1 MDHEN, CDR2 SYDVKM. This CDR3 is built from 14 residues. With 6 bases clipped from V and 6 bases from J, the junction kept 9 bases outside the gene matches. This chain's CDR3 is CASREAGTGHGYTF. The CDR3 DNA reads TGTGCCAGCAGGGAAGCCGGGACAGGCCATGGCTACACCTTC.

The chain is built from TRBV25-1 and TRBJ2-1, with D maybe TRBD1 (6 bases). Per the germline V gene, CDR1 is MGHDK and CDR2 is SYGVNS. V lost 4 bases and J 3 bases, leaving 13 bases between the germline ends. The length of the CDR3 is 15 residues. This CDR3 reads CASSAEQGFYNEQFF. In nucleotides, the CDR3 is TGTGCCAGCAGTGCTGAACAGGGTTTCTACAATGAGCAGTTCTTC. Drawing the rest from reference TRBV25-1 and TRBJ2-1, the complete variable domain is EADIYQTPRYLVIGTGKKITLECSQTMGHDKMYWYQQDPGMELHLIHYSYGVNSTEKGDLSSESTVSRIRTEHFPLTLESARPSHTSQYLCASSAEQGFYNEQFFGPGTRLTVL.

J is TRBJ2-5 and V is TRBV18; 7 nucleotides agree with TRBD2. Germline CDR1 KGHSH, CDR2 LQKENI. There are 13 residues in the CDR3. J lost 9 bases, V lost 3 bases, and 7 bases had no gene match. For the CDR3, the DNA is TGTGCCAGCTCACCTGGACACCGGGAGGCCCAGTACTTC. It is translated as CASSPGHREAQYF.

V gene TRBV28 combines with J gene TRBJ2-5, with 10 bases fitting TRBD1. The J call is in doubt because the DNA end fits TRBJ2-7 better. Germline lookup yields CDR1 MDHEN and CDR2 SYDVKM. The CDR3 sequence is 15 residues long. The CDR3 DNA sequence: TGTGCCAGCAGTTTCACCGACAGGGGGCCCTACGAGCAGTACTTC. This codes for CASSFTDRGPYEQYF.

The V gene is TRBV5-6, the J gene TRBJ1-4; D gene uncertain. There are 15 residues in the CDR3. CDR1 SGHDT and CDR2 YYEEEE come from the germline V gene. V was pared by 1 base and J by 8 bases, with 15 bases between. DNA of the CDR3: TGTGCCAGCAGCTTGAGATCCCAGGCTGGAGAAAAACTGTTTTTT. The encoded protein is CASSLRSQAGEKLFF.

The V and J genes are TRBV29-1 and TRBJ1-2; D ambiguous. Trimming pared 0 bases from V and 6 bases from J, leaving 8 bases between. Germline CDR1 is SQVTM and CDR2 is ANQGSEA. This CDR3 is built from 12 residues. CDR3 sequence: CSVEERVHGYTF. Written as DNA, the CDR3 is TGCAGCGTTGAAGAGAGGGTCCATGGCTACACCTTC.